These 17 T cell receptor beta chains came from one sample sequenced in a study of T cell changes during pregnancy in multiple sclerosis. Sequenced by immunoSEQ multiplex PCR; TCRdb stores in-frame clones only, minus some. The sample records some 60,000 clones, 70% to 90% being singletons. The specimen was CD4+ T cells from peripheral blood mononuclear cells, collected in the third trimester of pregnancy. The receptor source for this set is a female donor with multiple sclerosis, enrolled in a pregnancy study.

The chain's CDR3 is CASSTNRVNTEAFF. The CDR3, as DNA: TGTGCCAGCAGCACAAACAGGGTGAACACTGAAGCTTTCTTT. This rearrangement joins TRBV7-2 to TRBJ1-1, with D possibly matching TRBD1 (6 bases). Germline V gene sequence: CDR1 SGHTA, CDR2 FQGNSA. V dropped 5 bases and J dropped 0 bases, with 10 bases sitting between them. The CDR3 is made up of 14 amino acids.

This clone showed up many times. V usage is TRBV6-1 and J usage is TRBJ2-7, with a weak D call TRBD1 (6 bases). The CDR3 spans 12 residues. Trimming removed 4 bases from V and 2 bases from J, with 6 bases in between. Germline V gene data show CDR1 as MNHNS and CDR2 as SASEGT. The CDR3 DNA is TGTGCCAGCAGTGCAGGGGCCTACGAGCAGTACTTC. It is translated as CASSAGAYEQYF.

The chain is built from TRBV4-1 and TRBJ1-4; TRBD1 aligns across 7 bases. Looked up from germline, CDR1 is MGHRA and CDR2 is YSYEKL. Trimming removed 6 bases from V and 6 bases from J; junction bases left unmatched: 7. The CDR3 is 14 residues long. This CDR3 is CASRGTERDEKLFF. For the CDR3, the DNA is TGCGCCAGCAGGGGGACAGAAAGGGATGAAAAACTGTTTTTT.

The V and J genes are TRBV5-1 and TRBJ2-1, with D perhaps TRBD1 (6 bases). CDR3 size: 12 residues. V was shortened by 2 bases and J by 7 bases, with 7 bases between the two germline ends. The germline V gene has CDR1 SGHRS and CDR2 YFSETQ. CDR3 residues: CASSFQGNEQFF. The CDR3 DNA is TGCGCCAGCAGCTTTCAGGGGAATGAGCAGTTCTTC.

The CDR3 nucleotides read TGTGCCAGTAGTACCCACAGGAGCGGGGAAGAGACCCAGTACTTC. Protein product: CASSTHRSGEETQYF. This chain connects TRBV19 to TRBJ2-5; 7 bases match TRBD2. The V and J ends lost 4 bases and 3 bases, in that order; junction bases with no gene match: 8. Germline values: CDR1 LNHDA, CDR2 SQIVND (reference sequence). This CDR3 is 15 amino acids long.

This chain joins TRBV11-2 and TRBJ2-7; tentatively, D is TRBD2 (7 bases). V lost 4 bases and J lost 5, with 15 bases in between. The CDR3 length is 14 residues. From germline, CDR1 is SGHAT and CDR2 FQNNGV. Here the CDR3 reads CASSSLTGGHEQYF. In DNA form, the CDR3 reads TGTGCCAGCAGCTCTCTCACGGGGGGCCACGAGCAGTACTTC.

In this sample, this clone turned up once. V is TRBV25-1 and J is TRBJ2-6; D is perhaps TRBD1 (6 bases). The CDR3 has 17 amino acids. The ends were cut back, 5 bases at V and 1 base at J, with 15 bases in the middle. Germline CDR1 reads MGHDK; CDR2 reads SYGVNS. CDR3 DNA sequence: TGTGCCAGCAGTTCGCAGGGGTTCTTGTCTGGGGCCAACGTCCTGACTTTC. This gives the protein CASSSQGFLSGANVLTF.

V gene TRBV18 combines with J gene TRBJ2-5, with TRBD2 matching 7 bases. The CDR3 consists of 17 residues. Germline CDR1 reads KGHSH; CDR2 reads LQKENI. V shed 3 bases, J shed 1 base, and the junction held 11 bases outside the gene matches. The CDR3 reads CASSPPRGGASQETQYF. The CDR3 bases are TGTGCCAGCTCACCTCCACGGGGAGGGGCCAGCCAAGAGACCCAGTACTTC. Together with reference TRBV18 and TRBJ2-5, the CDR3 gives the full variable domain: NAGVMQNPRHLVRRRGQEARLRCSPMKGHSHVYWYRQLPEEGLKFMVYLQKENIIDESGMPKERFSAEFPKEGPSILRIQQVVRGDSAAYFCASSPPRGGASQETQYFGPGTRLLVL.

The V call is TRBV9, the J call TRBJ1-4; 12 bases match TRBD1. Germline-derived CDR1 and CDR2 are SGDLS and YYNGEE. This CDR3 has 18 amino acids. V shed 0 bases, J shed 8 bases, and the junction held 11 bases outside the gene matches. CDR3 region: CASSVASGTGGIEEKLFF. Here the CDR3 DNA reads TGTGCCAGCAGCGTAGCTAGTGGGACAGGGGGCATTGAGGAAAAACTGTTTTTT.

This clone was counted a single time. This chain uses TRBV18 with TRBJ1-3; D uncertain. The CDR3 has 17 residues. The germline V and J ends were trimmed by 1 base and 0 bases, with 13 bases remaining between them. Per germline, CDR1 KGHSH and CDR2 LQKENI. The CDR3 DNA follows: TGTGCCAGCTCACCACGGGCACACGACCTCTCTGGAAACACCATATATTTT. It is translated as CASSPRAHDLSGNTIYF.

V and J are TRBV6-5 and TRBJ1-5; maybe TRBD1 (6 bases). This CDR3 spans 13 amino acids. Trimming cost V 8 bases and J 5 bases, with 13 bases left between them. Germline CDR1 MNHEY, CDR2 SVGAGI. The CDR3 sequence is CASGSRGYQPQHF. CDR3 coding DNA: TGTGCCAGCGGTAGCAGGGGTTATCAGCCCCAGCATTTT.

This chain uses TRBV7-7 with TRBJ2-6, with 8 positions matching TRBD1. Germline V CDR1 and CDR2: SSHAT, FNYEAQ (reference sequence). The ends lost 4 bases at V and 0 bases at J; junction bases unmatched: 17. The CDR3 spans 21 residues. CDR3 loop: CASSSDLGGSQGDSGANVLTF. In DNA form, the CDR3 reads TGTGCCAGCAGCTCCGACTTAGGAGGATCACAGGGGGACTCTGGGGCCAACGTCCTGACTTTC.

V gene TRBV18 combines with J gene TRBJ2-2, with D maybe TRBD1 (5 bases). The V end was cut by 4 bases, the J end by 0 bases, with 12 bases between. CDR1 KGHSH and CDR2 LQKENI come from the germline V gene. This CDR3 spans 16 amino acids. The CDR3: CASSLSDSSNTGELFF. The DNA of the CDR3 is TGTGCCAGCTCACTCTCCGACAGCTCGAACACCGGGGAGCTGTTTTTT.

This clone occurred once. The genes are TRBV2 and TRBJ2-2; 8 nucleotides agree with TRBD1. The CDR3 contains 15 residues. V lost 3 bases to trimming and J lost 5 bases; unmatched junction nucleotides: 5. Germline loops: CDR1 SNHLY, CDR2 FYNNEI. CDR3 coding DNA: TGTGCCAGCAGTGATGGCAGGGGGCCAACCGGGGAGCTGTTTTTT. Its translation: CASSDGRGPTGELFF.

In its sample, this clone was seen once. V and J are TRBV30 and TRBJ1-2; no reliable D call. The length of the CDR3 is 12 residues. The germline CDR1 and CDR2 sequences are GTSNPN and SVGIG (reference sequence). V lost 0 bases and J lost 7, with 9 bases in between. CDR3 in amino acids: CAWSVRVPGYTF. The CDR3 DNA sequence: TGTGCCTGGAGTGTAAGAGTCCCTGGCTACACCTTC. Based on the CDR3 plus reference TRBV30 and TRBJ1-2, the full variable domain is SQTIHQWPATLVQPVGSPLSLECTVEGTSNPNLYWYRQAAGRGLQLLFYSVGIGQISSEVPQNLSASRPQDRQFILSSKKLLLSDSGFYLCAWSVRVPGYTFGSGTRLTVV.

This chain uses TRBV7-2 with TRBJ2-1; TRBD2 matches 14 bases. The V and J ends lost 3 bases and 8 bases, in that order; junction bases with no gene match: 3. The V gene's germline CDR1 is SGHTA and CDR2 FQGNSA. This CDR3 spans 15 amino acids. The CDR3 bases are TGTGCCAGCAGCTTGGGACTAGCGGGAGCGCATGAGCAGTTCTTC. The encoded protein is CASSLGLAGAHEQFF.

V and J are TRBV19 and TRBJ2-1; a weak D match, TRBD1 (6 bases). The CDR3 runs to 16 residues. The V gene lost 0 bases and the J gene lost 1 base, with 10 bases spanning the gap. Germline V gene data show CDR1 as LNHDA and CDR2 as SQIVND (reference sequence). Written as DNA, the CDR3 is TGTGCCAGTAGTATAGACCCAGACAGGTCCTACAATGAGCAGTTCTTC. This translates into CASSIDPDRSYNEQFF.